This record looks at one T cell receptor beta chain sequence and its context. This sample is part of a study of shared clonotypes between healthy human individuals. Germline V gene lookup returns CDR1 SNHLY and CDR2 FYNNEI. The CDR3 spans 11 residues. Unmatched junction bases numbered 4, after V lost 6 bases and J lost 10 bases. Data came from immunoSEQ multiplex PCR; TCRdb stores just in-frame clones and leaves some out. The sample holds over 2 million clones, about 90% seen once. This sequence was found in a man younger than 30 in good health. Some clones in this sample may be carry-over from other donors' samples. The rearrangement joins TRBV2 to TRBJ2-7; TRBD1 aligns across 9 bases. Material for sequencing was naive CD4+ T cells from PBMCs. Subset given: CD45RA+ positively selected. The CDR3 region is CASSGTGNQYF. The CDR3 nucleotides read TGTGCCAGCAGCGGGACAGGGAACCAGTACTTC.